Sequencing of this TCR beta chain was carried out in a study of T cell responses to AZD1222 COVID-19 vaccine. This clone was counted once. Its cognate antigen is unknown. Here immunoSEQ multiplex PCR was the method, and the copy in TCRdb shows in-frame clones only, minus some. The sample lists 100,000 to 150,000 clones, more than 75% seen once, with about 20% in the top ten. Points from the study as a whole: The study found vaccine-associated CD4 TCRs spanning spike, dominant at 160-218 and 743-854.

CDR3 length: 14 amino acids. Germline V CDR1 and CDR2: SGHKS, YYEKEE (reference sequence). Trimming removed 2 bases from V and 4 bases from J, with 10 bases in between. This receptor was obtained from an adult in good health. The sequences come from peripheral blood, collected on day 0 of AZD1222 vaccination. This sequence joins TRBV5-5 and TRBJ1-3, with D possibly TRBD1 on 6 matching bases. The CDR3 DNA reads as TGTGCCAGCAGCTTTCAGGGGACAGGAAACACCATATATTTT. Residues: CASSFQGTGNTIYF.